Described below is a single T cell receptor beta chain sequence and its context. Its specificity is unknown. The source of the sample is a study of OX40 agonist ivuxolimab in advanced cancers. The study, taken as a whole, reports: Blood T cells, both CD4+ and CD8+, expanded clonally by week 6 at 0.1 to 3.0 mg/kg.

The germline V gene has CDR1 KGHSH and CDR2 LQKENI. There are 17 residues in the CDR3. After removal of 8 bases from V and 0 bases from J, the junction contained 9 bases not matched to a gene. TCRdb's table, derived via immunoSEQ multiplex PCR, lists solely in-frame clones and lacks some. The profile shows approximately 70,000 clones, more than 80% of them singletons. This specimen was CD4+ or CD8+ T cells sorted from blood, taken in a trial of the OX40 agonist ivuxolimab. The rearrangement uses TRBV18 and TRBJ2-1; 11 positions match TRBD1. The origin of this receptor is an adult with an advanced solid tumor such as melanoma, head and neck, liver or kidney cancer. CDR3 in amino acids: CASRPPGTGGSYNEQFF. DNA of the CDR3: TGTGCCAGCCGCCCCCCCGGGACAGGGGGCTCCTACAATGAGCAGTTCTTC.